Below are 2 T cell receptor beta chains sequenced from a single sample in a study of T cells in Graves' hyperthyroidism and ophthalmopathy. TCR beta CDR3 region amplification was performed from RNA transcripts. When the TCR CDR3 underwent first-round RT-PCR, the HTBI primer set was used. TCRdb reprocessed the multiplex PCR reads via MiXCR and lists one record per CDR3 protein. This table has about 700,000 distinct CDR3 sequences, about 45% appearing once. Sequencing was done on a sample of peripheral blood or thyroid tissue (not recorded which). The receptors were sampled from an adult man with Graves' disease, either hyperthyroidism or ophthalmopathy (not recorded which).

Ten or more counts support this clonotype. The chain has TRBV15 and TRBJ1-4; D uncertain. Germline-derived CDR1 and CDR2 are LNHNV and YYDKDF (reference sequence). The CDR3 loop spans 15 amino acids. V was trimmed by 0 bases and J by 14 bases, leaving 19 bases between them. The CDR3 coding sequence is TGTGCCACCAGCAGAGATACGCGAGAGATAGGGCGCCTGTTTTTT. Translated: CATSRDTREIGRLFF.

This clonotype appeared once. Given a much more abundant clone one base away, this may be a read error. CDR3 sequence reads: CATSNRGRQETQYF. CDR3 coding DNA: TGTGCCACCAGCAACCGGGGGCGCCAAGAGACCCAGTACTTC. The chain uses TRBV15 and TRBJ2-5; D may match TRBD1 or TRBD2 (6 bases each). V lost 4 bases and J lost 1, with 10 bases in between. This CDR3 contains 14 residues. The germline V gene encodes CDR1 LNHNV and CDR2 YYDKDF (reference sequence).